A selection of T cell receptor beta chains follows, all from one sample in a study of CD8 T cells in ankylosing spondylitis. Each CDR3 protein gets one entry after TCRdb re-called the 5' RACE reads with MiXCR. The sample lists roughly 90,000 distinct CDR3 sequences; around 8.3% were seen once. Sequences were obtained from blood, either unsorted or a sorted T cell fraction (not recorded which). The receptors originated from a male donor with ankylosing spondylitis. The CDR3 runs from the conserved cysteine through the conserved F or W. Each record gives: V gene, clone size, J gene, D gene, CDR3 DNA, CDR3 protein. The D gene is left open where the match is weak. For some rows the clone size is stated as once, few or many, or as a class when expanded; others skip it.

>TRBV7-9|many|TRBJ2-3|TRBD2
TGTGCCAGCAGCTCGGGACTAGCGGGAGGTAGCACAGATACGCAGTATTTT
CASSSGLAGGSTDTQYF
>TRBV10-1|few|TRBJ2-7|TRBD1
TGCGCCAGCAGTGAGGCGGTCGGGACAGGGATTTCCTACGAGCAGTACTTC
CASSEAVGTGISYEQYF
>TRBV12-3/TRBV12-4|few|TRBJ2-3|TRBD2
TGTGCCAGCAGGGCGAGACTAGCGGGGTCTAGCACAGATACGCAGTATTTT
CASRARLAGSSTDTQYF
>TRBV12-3/TRBV12-4|many|TRBJ1-1|.
TGTGCCAGCAGTTTCCCGGGCTGGAACACTGAAGCTTTCTTT
CASSFPGWNTEAFF
>TRBV12-3/TRBV12-4|.|TRBJ2-2|.
TGTGCCAGCAGTTTTGAGGGAGTCTCACCGAACACCGGGGAGCTGTTTTTT
CASSFEGVSPNTGELFF
>TRBV7-9|many|TRBJ2-1|TRBD2
TGTGCCAGCAGCTACGGACTAGCGGCCCATGAGCAGTTCTTC
CASSYGLAAHEQFF
>TRBV2|many|TRBJ2-2|TRBD1
TGTGCCAACAAAGACAGGGCTACCGGGGAGCTGTTTTTT
CANKDRATGELFF
>TRBV20-1|few|TRBJ1-5|.
TGCAGTGCCCCTACCCACATGGACAGAGATTTAGCTGGGGCGCAGCCCCAGCATTTT
CSAPTHMDRDLAGAQPQHF
>TRBV20-1|few|TRBJ1-5|.
TGCAGTGCCATGGGGGTTACACTTCCCAATCAGCCCCAGCATTTT
CSAMGVTLPNQPQHF
>TRBV9|many|TRBJ2-1|.
TGTGCCAGCAGCGAGGGGGTGGGGCTGAATGAGCAGTTCTTC
CASSEGVGLNEQFF
>TRBV10-3|.|TRBJ1-2|.
TGTGCCATCAGTGAGAGGGGGACCCAATGGGGCTACACCTTC
CAISERGTQWGYTF
>TRBV9|few|TRBJ2-1|TRBD2
TGTGCCAGCAGCGTAGATGGATCCACTAGCGGCAATGAGCAGTTCTTC
CASSVDGSTSGNEQFF
>TRBV20-1|.|TRBJ2-3|.
TGCAGTGCTAGAGATCCGGGTTCCCTTATCGGGTATTTT
CSARDPGSLIGYF
>TRBV7-9|.|TRBJ2-1|TRBD2
TGTGCCAGCAGCTTAGTTACAGCGGGAGTGCCGCATGAGCAGTTCTTC
CASSLVTAGVPHEQFF